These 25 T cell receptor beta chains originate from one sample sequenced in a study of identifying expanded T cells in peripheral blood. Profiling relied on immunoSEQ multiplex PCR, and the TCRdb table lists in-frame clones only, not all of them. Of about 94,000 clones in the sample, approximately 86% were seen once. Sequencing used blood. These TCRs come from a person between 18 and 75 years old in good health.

CDR3 sequence: CASSQGPYNEQFF. The CDR3, as DNA: TGTGCCAGCAGCCAAGGACCATACAATGAGCAGTTCTTC. V gene TRBV7-6 combines with J gene TRBJ2-1; D is uncertain. The germline V and J ends were trimmed by 5 bases and 4 bases, with 9 bases remaining between them. Germline lookup yields CDR1 SGHVS and CDR2 FNYEAQ. The CDR3 totals 13 residues.

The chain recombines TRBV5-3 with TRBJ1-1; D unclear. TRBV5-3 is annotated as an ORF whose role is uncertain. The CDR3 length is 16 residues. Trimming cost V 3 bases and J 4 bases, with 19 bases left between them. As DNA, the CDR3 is TGTGCCAGAAGCTGCAAAAGGGCCTGGCGTATCACTGAAGCTTTCTTT. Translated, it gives CARSCKRAWRITEAFF.

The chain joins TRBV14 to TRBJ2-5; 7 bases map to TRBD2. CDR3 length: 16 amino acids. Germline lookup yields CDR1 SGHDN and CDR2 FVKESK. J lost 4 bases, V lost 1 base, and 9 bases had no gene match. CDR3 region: CASSQVGAGTGETQYF. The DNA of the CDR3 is TGTGCCAGCAGCCAAGTAGGAGCGGGAACGGGAGAGACCCAGTACTTC.

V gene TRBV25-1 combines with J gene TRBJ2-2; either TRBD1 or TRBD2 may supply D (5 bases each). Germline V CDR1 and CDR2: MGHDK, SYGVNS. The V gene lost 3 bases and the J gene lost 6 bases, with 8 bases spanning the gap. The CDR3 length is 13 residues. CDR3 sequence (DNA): TGTGCCAGCAGTGACCGGGACCCCGGGGAGCTGTTTTTT. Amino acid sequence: CASSDRDPGELFF.

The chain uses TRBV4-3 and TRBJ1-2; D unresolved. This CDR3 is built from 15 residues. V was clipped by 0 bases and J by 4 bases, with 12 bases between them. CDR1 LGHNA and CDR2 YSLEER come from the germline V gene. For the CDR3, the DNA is TGCGCCAGCAGCCAAGATGGCCACAGCTCCTATGGCTACACCTTC. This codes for CASSQDGHSSYGYTF.

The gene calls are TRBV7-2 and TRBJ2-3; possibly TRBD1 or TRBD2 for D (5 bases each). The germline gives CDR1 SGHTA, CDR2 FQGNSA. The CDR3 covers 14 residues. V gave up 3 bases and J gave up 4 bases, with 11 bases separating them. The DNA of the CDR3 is TGTGCCAGCAGCTTTAAATCGGGGCCAGATACGCAGTATTTT. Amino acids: CASSFKSGPDTQYF.

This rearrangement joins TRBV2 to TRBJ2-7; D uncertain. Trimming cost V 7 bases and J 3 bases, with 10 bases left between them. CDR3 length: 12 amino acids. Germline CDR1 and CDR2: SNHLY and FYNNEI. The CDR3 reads CASTLPGYEQYF. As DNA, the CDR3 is TGTGCCAGCACTCTGCCCGGCTACGAGCAGTACTTC.

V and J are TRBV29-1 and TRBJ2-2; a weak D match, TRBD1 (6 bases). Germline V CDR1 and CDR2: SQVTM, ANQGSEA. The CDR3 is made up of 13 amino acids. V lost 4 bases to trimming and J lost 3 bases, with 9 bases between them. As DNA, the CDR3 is TGCAGCGTTGGCAGGGGTGACACCGGGGAGCTGTTTTTT. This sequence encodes CSVGRGDTGELFF.

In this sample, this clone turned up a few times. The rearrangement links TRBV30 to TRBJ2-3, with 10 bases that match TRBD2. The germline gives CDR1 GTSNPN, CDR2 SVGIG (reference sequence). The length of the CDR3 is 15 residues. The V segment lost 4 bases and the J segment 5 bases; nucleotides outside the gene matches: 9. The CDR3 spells CAWKAGGMVVDTQYF. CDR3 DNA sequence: TGTGCCTGGAAAGCGGGAGGGATGGTTGTAGATACGCAGTATTTT.

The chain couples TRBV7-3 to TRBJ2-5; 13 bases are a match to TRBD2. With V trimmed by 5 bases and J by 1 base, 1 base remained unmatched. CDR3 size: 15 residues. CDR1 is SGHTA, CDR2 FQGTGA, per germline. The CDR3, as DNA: TGTGCCAGCAGCCGGACTAGCGGGGGCCAAGAGACCCAGTACTTC. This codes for CASSRTSGGQETQYF.

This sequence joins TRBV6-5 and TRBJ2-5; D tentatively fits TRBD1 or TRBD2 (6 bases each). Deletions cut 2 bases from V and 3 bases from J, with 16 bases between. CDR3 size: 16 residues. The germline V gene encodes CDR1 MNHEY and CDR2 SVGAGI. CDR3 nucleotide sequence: TGTGCCAGCAGTTACCGGGGGCGCCCATTGGAAGAGACCCAGTACTTC. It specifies CASSYRGRPLEETQYF.

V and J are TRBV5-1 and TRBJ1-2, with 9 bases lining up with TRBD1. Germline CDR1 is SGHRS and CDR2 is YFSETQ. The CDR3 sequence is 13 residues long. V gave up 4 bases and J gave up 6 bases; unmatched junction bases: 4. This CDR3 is CASSRGTGNGYTF. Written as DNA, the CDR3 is TGCGCCAGCAGCCGGGGGACAGGGAATGGCTACACCTTC.

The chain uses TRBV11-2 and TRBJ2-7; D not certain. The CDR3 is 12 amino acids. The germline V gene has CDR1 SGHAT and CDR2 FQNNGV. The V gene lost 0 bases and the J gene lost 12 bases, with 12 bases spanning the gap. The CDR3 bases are TGTGCCAGCAGCTTAGAGGGTTTGTGGTTGTACTTC. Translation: CASSLEGLWLYF.

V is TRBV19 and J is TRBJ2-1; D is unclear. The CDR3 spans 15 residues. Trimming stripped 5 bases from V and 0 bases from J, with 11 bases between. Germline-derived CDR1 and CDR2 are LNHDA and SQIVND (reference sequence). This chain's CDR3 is CASSSEVGSYNEQFF. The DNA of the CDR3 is TGTGCCAGTAGTTCGGAAGTGGGCTCCTACAATGAGCAGTTCTTC.

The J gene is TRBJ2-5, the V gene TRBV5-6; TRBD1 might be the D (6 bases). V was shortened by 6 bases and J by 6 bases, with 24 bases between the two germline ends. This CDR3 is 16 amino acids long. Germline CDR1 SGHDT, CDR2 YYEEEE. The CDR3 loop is CASTITRPRDIKTQYF. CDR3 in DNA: TGTGCCAGCACCATTACCCGACCTCGGGACATTAAGACCCAGTACTTC.

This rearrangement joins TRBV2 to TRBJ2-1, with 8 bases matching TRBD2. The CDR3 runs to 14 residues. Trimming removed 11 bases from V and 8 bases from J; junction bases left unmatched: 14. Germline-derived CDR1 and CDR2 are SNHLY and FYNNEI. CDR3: CACYPGGVGDEQFF. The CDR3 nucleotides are TGTGCCTGCTACCCGGGGGGGGTCGGCGATGAGCAGTTCTTC.

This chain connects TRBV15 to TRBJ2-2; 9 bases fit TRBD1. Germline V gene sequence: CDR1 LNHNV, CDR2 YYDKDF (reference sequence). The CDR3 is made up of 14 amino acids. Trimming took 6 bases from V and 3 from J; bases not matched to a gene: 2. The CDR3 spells CATRTGGHTGELFF. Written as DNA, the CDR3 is TGTGCCACCAGAACAGGGGGCCACACCGGGGAGCTGTTTTTT.

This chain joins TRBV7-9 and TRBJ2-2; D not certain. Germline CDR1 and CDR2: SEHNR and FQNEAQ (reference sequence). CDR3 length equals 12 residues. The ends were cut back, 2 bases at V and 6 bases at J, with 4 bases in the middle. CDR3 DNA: TGTGCCAGCAGCTTAAAGTCCGGGGAGCTGTTTTTT. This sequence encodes CASSLKSGELFF.

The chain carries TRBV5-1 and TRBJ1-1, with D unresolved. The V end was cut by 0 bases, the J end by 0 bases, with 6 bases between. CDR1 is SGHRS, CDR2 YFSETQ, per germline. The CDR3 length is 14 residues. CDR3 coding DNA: TGCGCCAGCAGCTTGGCGGGGATGAACACTGAAGCTTTCTTT. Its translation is CASSLAGMNTEAFF.

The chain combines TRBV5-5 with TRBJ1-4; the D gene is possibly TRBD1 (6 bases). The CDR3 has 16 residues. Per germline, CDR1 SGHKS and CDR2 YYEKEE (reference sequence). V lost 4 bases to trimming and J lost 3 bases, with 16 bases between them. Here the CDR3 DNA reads TGTGCCAGCAGCCATCAACAGGGCTATGCTAATGAAAAACTGTTTTTT. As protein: CASSHQQGYANEKLFF. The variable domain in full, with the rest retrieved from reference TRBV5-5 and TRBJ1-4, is DAGVTQSPTHLIKTRGQQVTLRCSPISGHKSVSWYQQVLGQGPQFIFQYYEKEERGRGNFPDRFSARQFPNYSSELNVNALLLGDSALYLCASSHQQGYANEKLFFGSGTQLSVL.

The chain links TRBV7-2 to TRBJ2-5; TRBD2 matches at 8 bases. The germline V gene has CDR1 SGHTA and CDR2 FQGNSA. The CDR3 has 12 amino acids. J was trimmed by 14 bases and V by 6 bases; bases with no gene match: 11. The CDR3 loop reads CASSSNGGDSYF. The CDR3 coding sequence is TGTGCCAGCAGTTCTAACGGGGGGGACTCCTACTTC.

This chain's CDR3 is CASSMVSQGSQETQYF. The DNA for the CDR3 is TGTGCCAGTAGTATGGTCAGTCAGGGGTCGCAAGAGACCCAGTACTTC. J is TRBJ2-5 and V is TRBV19, with D possibly being TRBD1 (6 bases). CDR1 is LNHDA, CDR2 SQIVND, per germline (reference sequence). This CDR3 has 16 residues. With 3 bases removed from V and 2 bases from J, the gap between germline ends came to 16 bases. The complete variable domain, with remaining parts taken from reference TRBV19 and TRBJ2-5, reads DGGITQSPKYLFRKEGQNVTLSCEQNLNHDAMYWYRQDPGQGLRLIYYSQIVNDFQKGDIAEGYSVSREKKESFPLTVTSAQKNPTAFYLCASSMVSQGSQETQYFGPGTRLLVL.

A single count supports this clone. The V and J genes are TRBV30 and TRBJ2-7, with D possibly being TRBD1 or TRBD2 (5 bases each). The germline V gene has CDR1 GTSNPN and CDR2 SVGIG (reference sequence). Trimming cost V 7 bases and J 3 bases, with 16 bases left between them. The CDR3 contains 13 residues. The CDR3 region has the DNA TGTGCCTCCCGGGGACGCCCGAACTACGAGCAGTACTTC. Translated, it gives CASRGRPNYEQYF.

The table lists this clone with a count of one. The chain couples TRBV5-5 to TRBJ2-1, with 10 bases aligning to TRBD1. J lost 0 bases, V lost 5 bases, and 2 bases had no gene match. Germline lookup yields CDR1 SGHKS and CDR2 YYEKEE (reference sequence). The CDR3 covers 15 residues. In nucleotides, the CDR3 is TGTGCCAGCAGATGGACAGGGGGCTCCTACAATGAGCAGTTCTTC. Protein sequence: CASRWTGGSYNEQFF. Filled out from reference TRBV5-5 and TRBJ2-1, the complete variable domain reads DAGVTQSPTHLIKTRGQQVTLRCSPISGHKSVSWYQQVLGQGPQFIFQYYEKEERGRGNFPDRFSARQFPNYSSELNVNALLLGDSALYLCASRWTGGSYNEQFFGPGTRLTVL.

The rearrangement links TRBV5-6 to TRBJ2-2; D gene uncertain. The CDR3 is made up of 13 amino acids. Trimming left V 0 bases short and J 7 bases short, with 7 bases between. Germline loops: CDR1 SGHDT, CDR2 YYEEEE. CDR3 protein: CASSLEMVGELFF. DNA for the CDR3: TGTGCCAGCAGCTTGGAGATGGTCGGGGAGCTGTTTTTT.